This is a list of T cell receptor beta chains from one sample in a study of T cell responses to AZD1222 COVID-19 vaccine. Here immunoSEQ multiplex PCR was the method, and the copy in TCRdb shows in-frame clones only, minus some. The repertoire holds more than 95,000 clones, about 79% seen once, with about 27% in the top ten. This specimen was peripheral blood, taken 28 days after the second AZD1222 dose. The source of these receptors is an adult who received the AZD1222 COVID-19 vaccine. Each CDR3 is given with its conserved first and last residue. The D gene is left open where the match is weak. Expanded clones get a size class; other rows say once, few or many, or leave the size out.

D	V	size	J	DNA	CDR3
-	TRBV24-1	-	TRBJ2-1	TGTGCCACCAACCTCCGGACCTCCTACAATGAGCAGTTCTTC	CATNLRTSYNEQFF
TRBD1	TRBV6-2/TRBV6-3	-	TRBJ1-2	TGTGCCAGCAGTTACCGGACAGGGGCCTATGGCTACACCTTC	CASSYRTGAYGYTF
-	TRBV5-1	-	TRBJ1-5	TGCGCCAGCAGCTTGGAAGTAAATCAGCCCCAGCATTTT	CASSLEVNQPQHF
-	TRBV21-1	-	TRBJ2-2	TGTGCCAGCAGCAACCACCCCCTCGACAGGGTTAACACCGGGGAGCTGTTTTTT	CASSNHPLDRVNTGELFF
-	TRBV29-1	-	TRBJ1-5	TGCAGCGTTTCCACGGGGGCGCCCGGGCAGCCCCAGCATTTT	CSVSTGAPGQPQHF
-	TRBV12-3/TRBV12-4	-	TRBJ2-7	TGTGCCAGCAGCAGAACTGACCCCACCGAGCAGTACTTC	CASSRTDPTEQYF
TRBD1	TRBV5-1	few	TRBJ2-5	TGCGCCAGCAGCGGAGGGACAGGGGGCCCTGAGACCCAGTACTTC	CASSGGTGGPETQYF
-	TRBV7-2	-	TRBJ2-1	TGTGCCAGCAGCCGCCCCGGGGCAGCTGAGCAGTTCTTC	CASSRPGAAEQFF
-	TRBV4-3	-	TRBJ1-2	TGCGCCAGCAGCCAAGATCCTACACCTCGGGGCAGTTGGGGCGGCACCTTC	CASSQDPTPRGSWGGTF
-	TRBV7-6	-	TRBJ1-1	TGTGCCAGCAGATTGATTCTTGAAGCTTTCTTT	CASRLILEAFF
-	TRBV19	-	TRBJ1-3	TGTGCCAGTAGTATCGACGGGGACTCTGGAAACACCATATATTTT	CASSIDGDSGNTIYF
TRBD1	TRBV20-1	-	TRBJ1-4	TGCAGTGCTATTGACAGGGGCGGTGAAAAACTGTTTTTT	CSAIDRGGEKLFF
TRBD1	TRBV28	-	TRBJ2-7	TGTGCCAGCTGCAATCCGACAGGGGGCGCGTACGAGCAGTACTTC	CASCNPTGGAYEQYF
-	TRBV5-1	-	TRBJ2-6	TGCGCCAGCTATCCCGGAGGCTCACGTCCCTCTGGGGCCAACGTCCTGACTTTC	CASYPGGSRPSGANVLTF
TRBD1	TRBV19	-	TRBJ1-5	TGTGCCAGTAGTATACCTCCCGGGACAGGGAAGACCTCAGCCCAGCATTTT	CASSIPPGTGKTSAQHF
-	TRBV28	-	TRBJ1-5	TGTGCCAGCAGTTTCGCCGGCGACAATCAGCCCCAGCATTTT	CASSFAGDNQPQHF
-	TRBV29-1	-	TRBJ1-5	TGCAGCACCTGGGACGGGGACAACAATCAGCCCCAGCATTTT	CSTWDGDNNQPQHF
-	TRBV5-1	-	TRBJ2-5	TGCGCCAGCAGCTTCCGCCGAGAACTAATAAGGGCAGAGACCCAGTACTTC	CASSFRRELIRAETQYF
-	TRBV7-9	-	TRBJ1-4	TGTGCCAGCAGCGGTAGTTCGGGACTAGGGGACTATAGGGGAAAACTGTTTTTT	CASSGSSGLGDYRGKLFF
-	TRBV2	-	TRBJ1-6	TGTGCCAGCAGTGAGGACCACCCAGCGAATTCACCCCTCCACTTT	CASSEDHPANSPLHF
TRBD1	TRBV18	few	TRBJ2-1	TGTGCCAGCTCACGAGAGATACAGGGGGCGGATGAGCAGTTCTTC	CASSREIQGADEQFF
-	TRBV5-6	once	TRBJ1-2	TGTGCCAGCAGCTTGTTCCAGGGGACCAATCACTATGGCTACACCTTC	CASSLFQGTNHYGYTF
-	TRBV5-6	-	TRBJ1-2	TGTGCCAGCAGCTGGGACCGAGACTATGGCTACACCTTC	CASSWDRDYGYTF
TRBD1	TRBV9	-	TRBJ1-1	TGTGCCAGCAGCGTAGCAGTAGGGGCAGGGGGCGCAGTAGGGAACACTGAAGCTTTCTTT	CASSVAVGAGGAVGNTEAFF
-	TRBV7-9	-	TRBJ2-7	TGTGCCAGCAGCTTAGCTCCTCGGGGGATAGACCCGCTTGGGGAGCAGTACTTC	CASSLAPRGIDPLGEQYF
TRBD1	TRBV7-2	-	TRBJ2-4	TGTGCCAGCAGCTTAGTTGCAGGGGGCTCGGCCAAAAACATTCAGTACTTC	CASSLVAGGSAKNIQYF
-	TRBV10-3	few	TRBJ1-2	TGTGCCATCAGTGAGTCCGCGGCCCAGTCCTATGGCTACACCTTC	CAISESAAQSYGYTF